This T cell receptor (beta chain) was documented in a study of T-cell reconstitution after alpha-beta-depleted transplantation in children. Trimming took 1 base from V and 5 from J, leaving 9 bases between them. In germline, CDR1 is SGHRS, CDR2 YFSETQ. The CDR3 loop spans 14 amino acids. Unique molecular identifiers were used to barcode this TCRbeta library. In TCRdb, the PCR reads were re-called with MiXCR into one record per CDR3 protein. Among about 180,000 distinct CDR3 sequences, 11% were seen once, and the ten largest hold less than 15%. Whole-study findings and limits: By one year post-transplant, T-cell counts and diversity largely arose from T cells that were newly produced. Expanded graft clones, several hundred of them, were reportedly the source of alpha-beta T cells about two months after transplant.

This clonotype was recorded many times. Its antigen remains unknown. This sequence originates from a boy younger than 10 with acute myeloid leukemia, due to receive a stem cell transplant. The sample here was PBMCs, taken before TCRalphabeta/CD19-depleted stem cell transplant. V usage is TRBV5-1 and J usage is TRBJ1-4; D call uncertain. The CDR3 nucleotides are TGCGCCAGCAGCTTGTTATCCCACAATGAAAAACTGTTTTTT. Encoded protein: CASSLLSHNEKLFF.